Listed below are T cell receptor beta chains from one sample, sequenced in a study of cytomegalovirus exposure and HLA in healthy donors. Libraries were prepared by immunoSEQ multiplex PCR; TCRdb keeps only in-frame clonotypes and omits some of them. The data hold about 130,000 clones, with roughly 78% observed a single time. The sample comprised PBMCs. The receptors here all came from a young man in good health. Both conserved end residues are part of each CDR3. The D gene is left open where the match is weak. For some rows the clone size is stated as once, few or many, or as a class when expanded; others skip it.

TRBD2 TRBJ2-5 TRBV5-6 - TGTGCCAGCAGCCTTGGGTTGGCTAGCGGCCAAGAGACCCAGTACTTC CASSLGLASGQETQYF
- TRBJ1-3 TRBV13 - TGTGCCAGCACCCTGGGCAGGCCTGGAAACACCATATATTTT CASTLGRPGNTIYF
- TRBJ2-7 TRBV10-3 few TGTGCCATCAGTGGGTTCAGTAGCGGCTCCTACGAGCAGTACTTC CAISGFSSGSYEQYF
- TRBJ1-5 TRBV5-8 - TGTGCCAGCAGCTTAAGACGCGGTAGCAATCAGCCCCAGCATTTT CASSLRRGSNQPQHF
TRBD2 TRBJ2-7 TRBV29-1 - TGCAGCGTTGAGGAACTAGCGGAAGGCTCCTACGAGCAGTACTTC CSVEELAEGSYEQYF
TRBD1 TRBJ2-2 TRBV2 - TGTGCCAGCTTTAGGACAGGGATAACCGGGGAGCTGTTTTTT CASFRTGITGELFF
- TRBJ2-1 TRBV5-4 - TGTGCCAGCAGCTGGGGCCCACTCGAGAAGCGGTTCTTC CASSWGPLEKRFF
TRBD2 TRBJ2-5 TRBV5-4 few TGTGCCAGCAGCACAGGACTAGCGGGAGGGGTAGTGGAGACCCAGTACTTC CASSTGLAGGVVETQYF
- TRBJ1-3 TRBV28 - TGTGCCAGCAGTTTATGGGCAGGGGTGGGCACCATATATTTT CASSLWAGVGTIYF
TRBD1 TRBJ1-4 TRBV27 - TGTGCCAGCAGTTCCCTGGGACAGATGGAAAAACTGTTTTTT CASSSLGQMEKLFF
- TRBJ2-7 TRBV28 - TGTGCCAGCTCCCTGGGGGGGCAACTCCGGGAGCAGTACTTC CASSLGGQLREQYF
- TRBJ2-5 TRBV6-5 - TGTGCCAGCAGTGAAGGGGGCCAAGAGACCCAGTACTTC CASSEGGQETQYF
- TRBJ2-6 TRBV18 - TGTGCCAGCACGGCGCGGAGGAATCCCCTCTCTGGGGCCAACGTCCTGACTTTC CASTARRNPLSGANVLTF
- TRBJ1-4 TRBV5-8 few TGTGCCAGCAGCTCGTCACCACGGGAGGAAAAACTGTTTTTT CASSSSPREEKLFF
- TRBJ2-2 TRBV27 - TGTGCCAGCAGTGACGCTGGAGGGACCGGGGAGCTGTTTTTT CASSDAGGTGELFF
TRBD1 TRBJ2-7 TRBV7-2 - TGTGCCAGCAGCTTCGACAGGGGTCCCGAGCAGTACTTC CASSFDRGPEQYF
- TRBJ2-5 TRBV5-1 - TGCGCCAGCAGCTTAGCGGGTACCCAAGAGACCCAGTACTTC CASSLAGTQETQYF
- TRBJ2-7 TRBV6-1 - TGTGCCAGCAGTGGAAAGGGGGAAGGTCTCTACGAGCAGTACTTC CASSGKGEGLYEQYF
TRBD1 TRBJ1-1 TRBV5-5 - TGTGCCAGCAGCTCGACAGGGAGGAACACTGAAGCTTTCTTT CASSSTGRNTEAFF
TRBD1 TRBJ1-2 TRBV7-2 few TGTGCCAGCAGCTTAGTCTCCCCAGGACAGGAGACCGGCTACACCTTC CASSLVSPGQETGYTF
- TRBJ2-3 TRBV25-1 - TGTGCCAGCAGTGTGGACAGTTCCACAGATACGCAGTATTTT CASSVDSSTDTQYF
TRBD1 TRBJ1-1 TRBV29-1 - TGCAGCGCGAAACAGGGGGTTGACACTGAAGCTTTCTTT CSAKQGVDTEAFF
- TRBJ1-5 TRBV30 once TGTGCCTGGAGTGGCCGGGGGGGGCTGCAGCCCCAGCATTTT CAWSGRGGLQPQHF
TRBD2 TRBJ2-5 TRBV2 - TGTGCCAGCAGTCAAAGCTGGGAGGGTGAGACCCAGTACTTC CASSQSWEGETQYF
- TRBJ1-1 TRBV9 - TGTGCCAGCAGCGGGCCCAGAGACGGGTCGGCTTTCTTT CASSGPRDGSAFF
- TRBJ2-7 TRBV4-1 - TGCGCCAGCAGCCAAGATAGTCTCCGGCCGGGTTACGAGCAGTACTTC CASSQDSLRPGYEQYF
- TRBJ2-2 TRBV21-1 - TGTGCCAGCAGCTCCCGGGGGGGACTAGGTGTTGGCGGGGAGCTGTTTTTT CASSSRGGLGVGGELFF
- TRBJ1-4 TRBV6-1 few TGTGCCAGCAGTGGAGCCGAGGGGGACCACTACGGAAAACTGTTTTTT CASSGAEGDHYGKLFF
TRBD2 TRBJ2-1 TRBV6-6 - TGTGCCAGCAGCCTCCCTCTAGCGGCTACCTACAATGAGCAGTTCTTC CASSLPLAATYNEQFF
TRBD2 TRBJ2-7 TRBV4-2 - TGTGCCAGCAGCCAAGCGGGATTAAATACCGGGACTAGCGGGAGCATGAGCGAGCAGTACTTC CASSQAGLNTGTSGSMSEQYF
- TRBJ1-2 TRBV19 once TGTGCCAGTAGTATAGAGGGGCGACGTTACACCTTC CASSIEGRRYTF
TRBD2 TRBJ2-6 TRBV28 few TGTGCCAGCAGTCCCGGGGGGTCTGGGGCCAACGTCCTGACTTTC CASSPGGSGANVLTF
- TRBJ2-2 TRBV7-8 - TGTGCCAGCAGCTTAGGGAGGCGGGAGAACACCGGGGAGCTGTTTTTT CASSLGRRENTGELFF
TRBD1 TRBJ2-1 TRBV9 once TGTGCCAGCAGCGCCCACAGGGGAGTCAATGAGCAGTTCTTC CASSAHRGVNEQFF
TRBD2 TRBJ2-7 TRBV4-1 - TGCGCCAGCAGCCTTCGGACTAGCGGCTACGAGCAGTACTTC CASSLRTSGYEQYF
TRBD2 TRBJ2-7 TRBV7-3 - TGTGCCAGCAGCCTCGGCGGGGGGACCTACGAGCAGTACTTC CASSLGGGTYEQYF
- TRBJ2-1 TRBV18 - TGTGCCAGCTCACCAGCGGGGTCTTACTCCAATGAGCAGTTCTTC CASSPAGSYSNEQFF
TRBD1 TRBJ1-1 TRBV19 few TGTGCCAGTAAGGGACAGACGAACACTGAAGCTTTCTTT CASKGQTNTEAFF
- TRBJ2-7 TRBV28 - TGTGCCAGCAGCCGAGGGGGGGCGCAATCCTACGAGCAGTACTTC CASSRGGAQSYEQYF
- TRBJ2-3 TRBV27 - TGTGCCAGCAGACCCTCGGAGTTCAAGGATCAGACGCAGTATTTT CASRPSEFKDQTQYF
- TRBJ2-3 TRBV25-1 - TGTGCCAGCAGTGCCAGGCAGGGACTTACTAGCACAGATACGCAGTATTTT CASSARQGLTSTDTQYF
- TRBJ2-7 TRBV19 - TGTGCCAGTAGTATTGTTGTCGGACAGAGCCTATACGAGCAGTACTTC CASSIVVGQSLYEQYF
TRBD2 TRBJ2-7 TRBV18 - TGTGCCAGCTCATGGGAACCGGGACTAGCGGCATACGAGCAGTACTTC CASSWEPGLAAYEQYF
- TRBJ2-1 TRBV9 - TGTGCCAGCACCGGTGGGGCCGGGACTCAGAGGAATGAGCAGTTCTTC CASTGGAGTQRNEQFF
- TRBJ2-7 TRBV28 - TGTGCCAGCAGTTTAGGGGGGGCAGGGTCCTACGAGCAGTACTTC CASSLGGAGSYEQYF
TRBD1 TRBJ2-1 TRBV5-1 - TGCGCCAGCAGCGCCGGGACAGGGACCTACAATGAGCAGTTCTTC CASSAGTGTYNEQFF
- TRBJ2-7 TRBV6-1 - TGTGCCACGGACTGGTACGAGCAGTACTTC CATDWYEQYF
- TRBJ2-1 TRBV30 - TGTGCCTGGAGTCCCCTTAATGAGCAGTTCTTC CAWSPLNEQFF